This TCR beta chain is drawn from a study of blood T cell repertoires in COVID-19. Overall study context: Sources were T cells, B-cell-depleted T cells, or PBMCs; the material itself was cDNA or gDNA.

Authors' processing steps: Scientists estimated how many nucleated cells there were by amplifying reference gene primers. Assay: immunoSEQ multiplex PCR; the TCRdb copy retains only in-frame clones and omits some. V and J calls and clone size are copied from that table; D and trimming were computed from the DNA. The table includes about 130,000 clones, under 95% detected once. There are 13 residues in the CDR3. Trimming at V came to 5 bases and at J to 6 bases, leaving 7 bases not matched to a gene. The germline gives CDR1 GTSNPN, CDR2 SVGIG (reference sequence). The sample holds one count of this clone.

This chain uses TRBV30 with TRBJ1-2, with 9 bases lining up with TRBD1. The sequenced material came from peripheral blood. This TCR was recovered from a man aged 50 to 59 with active COVID-19. The CDR3 DNA follows: TGTGCCTGGTCTGGACAGGGGTGGAATGGCTACACCTTC. Protein: CAWSGQGWNGYTF.